Each of the 9 T cell receptor beta chains below was sequenced from the same sample in a study of blood T cells in healthy people across ages. Next came a second PCR, run for about 7 to 12 cycles, which used a sample-barcoded 5' primer along with a J-beta primer mix. TCRdb itself ran the 5' RACE reads through MiXCR, one entry per CDR3 protein. Among roughly 2 million distinct CDR3 sequences, around 50% were seen once, and the ten largest hold around 2.1%. The sample taken for sequencing was blood. The source is a middle-aged woman in good health.

J is TRBJ1-1 and V is TRBV20-1, with unresolved D. Germline CDR1 DFQATT, CDR2 SNEGSKA (reference sequence). CDR3 size: 14 residues. Trimming left V 0 bases short and J 7 bases short, with 15 bases between. The CDR3 region is CSARDMRQFLEAFF. In DNA form, the CDR3 reads TGCAGTGCTAGAGATATGAGGCAGTTTCTTGAAGCTTTCTTT.

The chain uses TRBV7-4 and TRBJ2-7; D is possibly TRBD2 (5 bases). Trimming pared 1 base from V and 0 bases from J, leaving 16 bases between. The germline CDR1 and CDR2 sequences are SGHVT and SQSDAQ. The CDR3 spans 17 residues. The DNA for the CDR3 is TGTGCCAGCAGCTTAGTTGAGCGGTCGCGGAGCTCCTACGAGCAGTACTTC. Protein: CASSLVERSRSSYEQYF. Full variable domain (missing parts from reference TRBV7-4 and TRBJ2-7): GAGVSQSPRYKVAKRGRDVALRCDSISGHVTLYWYRQTLGQGSEVLTYSQSDAQRDKSGRPSGRFSAERPERSVSTLKIQRTEQGDSAVYLCASSLVERSRSSYEQYFGPGTRLTVT.

This clonotype showed up many times. V is TRBV6-1 and J is TRBJ2-1, with 11 bases fitting TRBD2. This CDR3 spans 13 amino acids. The germline V gene encodes CDR1 MNHNS and CDR2 SASEGT. Written as DNA, the CDR3 is TGTGCTAGTACTAGCGGGGGCTACAATGAGCAGTTCTTC. Translation: CASTSGGYNEQFF.

V is TRBV5-1 and J is TRBJ2-3, with TRBD2 matching 14 bases. CDR1 and CDR2 (germline): SGHRS, YFSETQ. CDR3 length: 17 residues. With 2 bases clipped from V and 5 bases from J, the junction kept 7 bases outside the gene matches. Written as DNA, the CDR3 is TGCGCCAGCAGCTTCGGACTAGCGGGGGGCGCGGGAGATACGCAGTATTTT. Its translation: CASSFGLAGGAGDTQYF.

The chain uses TRBV27 and TRBJ2-4; 8 bases are a match to TRBD2. Germline trimming cut 3 bases from V and 0 bases from J; bases unmatched to any gene: 10. Germline V lookup: CDR1 MNHEY, CDR2 SMNVEV (reference sequence). This CDR3 spans 18 amino acids. The CDR3 bases are TGTGCCAGCAGTTTCTCTCCCGTAGCGGGGCTAGCCAAAAACATTCAGTACTTC. It specifies CASSFSPVAGLAKNIQYF.

This clonotype was counted between two and nine times. The gene calls are TRBV6-5 and TRBJ2-1, with D perhaps matching TRBD2 (7 bases). CDR1 and CDR2 from the germline V gene are MNHEY and SVGAGI. The CDR3 has 16 residues. Trimming removed 6 bases from V and 4 bases from J, with 19 bases in between. The CDR3 sequence is CASRRRGGALYNEQFF. In DNA form, the CDR3 reads TGTGCCAGCAGGCGGAGGGGGGGGGCCCTTTACAATGAGCAGTTCTTC.

The genes are TRBV4-2 and TRBJ2-3; D ambiguous. This CDR3 region has 13 residues. Germline CDR1 is LGHNA and CDR2 is YNFKEQ. Deletions cut 4 bases from V and 6 bases from J, with 11 bases between. CDR3 DNA sequence: TGTGCCAGCAGCCGCGACCCGGCCGATACGCAGTATTTT. Its protein is CASSRDPADTQYF.

This clonotype was observed a few times. The V and J genes are TRBV5-1 and TRBJ2-6; D is unclear. The length of the CDR3 is 16 residues. CDR1 SGHRS and CDR2 YFSETQ come from the germline V gene. Deletions cut 1 base from V and 0 bases from J, with 8 bases between. For the CDR3, the DNA is TGCGCCAGCAGCTTGTACAGTTTCTCTGGGGCCAACGTCCTGACTTTC. It translates to CASSLYSFSGANVLTF.

The chain uses TRBV7-8 and TRBJ1-2; D is undetermined. The CDR3 length is 13 residues. V shed 1 base and J shed 8 bases, with 11 bases lying between them. Germline lookup yields CDR1 SGHVS and CDR2 FQNEAQ. Here the CDR3 reads CASSLGAGEGYTF. For the CDR3, the DNA is TGTGCCAGCAGCTTAGGTGCAGGAGAGGGCTACACCTTC.